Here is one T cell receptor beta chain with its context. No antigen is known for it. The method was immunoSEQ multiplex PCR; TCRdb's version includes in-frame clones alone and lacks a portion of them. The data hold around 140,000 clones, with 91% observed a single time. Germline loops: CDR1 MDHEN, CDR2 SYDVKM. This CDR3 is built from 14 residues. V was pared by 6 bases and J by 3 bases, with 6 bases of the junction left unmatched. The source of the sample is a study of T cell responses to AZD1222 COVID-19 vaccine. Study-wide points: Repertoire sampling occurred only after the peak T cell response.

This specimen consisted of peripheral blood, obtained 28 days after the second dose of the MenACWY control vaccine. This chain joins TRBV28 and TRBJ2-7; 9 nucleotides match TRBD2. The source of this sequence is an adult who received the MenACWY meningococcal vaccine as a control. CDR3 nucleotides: TGTGCCAGCAGCCGAATAGCGGGGGACTACGAGCAGTACTTC. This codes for CASSRIAGDYEQYF.